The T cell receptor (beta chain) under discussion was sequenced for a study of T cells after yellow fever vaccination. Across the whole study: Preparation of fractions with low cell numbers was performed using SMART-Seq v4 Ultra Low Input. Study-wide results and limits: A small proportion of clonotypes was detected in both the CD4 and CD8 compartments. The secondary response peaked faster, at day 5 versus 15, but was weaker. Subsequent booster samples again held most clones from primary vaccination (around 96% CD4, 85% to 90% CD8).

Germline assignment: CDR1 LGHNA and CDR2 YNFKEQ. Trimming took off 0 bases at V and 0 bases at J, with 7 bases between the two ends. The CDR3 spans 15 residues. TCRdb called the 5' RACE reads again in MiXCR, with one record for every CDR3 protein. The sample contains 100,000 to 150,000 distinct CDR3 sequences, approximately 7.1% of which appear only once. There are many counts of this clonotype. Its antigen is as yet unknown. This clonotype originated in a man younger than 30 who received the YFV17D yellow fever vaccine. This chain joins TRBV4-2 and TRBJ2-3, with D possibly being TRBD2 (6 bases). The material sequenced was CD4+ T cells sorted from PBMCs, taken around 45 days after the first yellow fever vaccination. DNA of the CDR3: TGTGCCAGCAGCCAAGATCGGGGGAGCACAGATACGCAGTATTTT. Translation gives CASSQDRGSTDTQYF.